Listed below are T cell receptor beta chains from one sample, sequenced in a study of beta chain features in type 1 diabetes. The repertoire was sequenced with immunoSEQ multiplex PCR; TCRdb's copy has only in-frame clones and lacks some. The data show about 180,000 clones, with less than 15% seen just once and 0.62% held by the top ten. Sequenced sample: central memory CD4+ T cells from blood. These receptors originate from a woman aged 18-29 years in good health. The CDR3 runs from the conserved cysteine through the conserved F or W. The order of the fields is D gene, J gene, clone size, V gene, CDR3 DNA, CDR3 protein. The D gene is left open where the match is weak. The listing skips clone size in some rows; elsewhere it reads once, few, many or a size class.

>TRBD2|TRBJ2-1|NA|TRBV5-6
TGTGCCAGCAGCTGGGGCAGAAGACTAGCGTGGGATGAGCAGTTCTTC
CASSWGRRLAWDEQFF
>TRBD1|TRBJ2-7|many|TRBV29-1
TGCAGCGTTGAAGCGGCAGGGGGTGAAAGAGACGAGCAGTACTTC
CSVEAAGGERDEQYF
>TRBD1|TRBJ1-5|NA|TRBV6-6
TGTGCCAGCAGTTCTCCGGGACAGGGGAATCAGCCCCAGCATTTT
CASSSPGQGNQPQHF
>TRBD2|TRBJ2-3|few|TRBV10-3
TGTGCCATCAGTGAGTCGACTAGCGGGTGGGATACGCAGTATTTT
CAISESTSGWDTQYF
>NA|TRBJ1-1|few|TRBV29-1
TGCAGCGCAGGACAGTTGAACACTGAAGCTTTCTTT
CSAGQLNTEAFF
>TRBD2|TRBJ2-1|NA|TRBV14
TGTGCCAGCAGCCAAGATAGCGGGAGGGCCACTGAGCAGTTCTTC
CASSQDSGRATEQFF
>TRBD2|TRBJ2-7|NA|TRBV9
TGTGCCAGCAGCGTAGGAGGGACTAGCTTTTCGGGCGAGCAGTACTTC
CASSVGGTSFSGEQYF
>NA|TRBJ2-6|few|TRBV4-3
TGCGCCAGCAGCCAAGGTCGGAGGCAGGGGAGATCTGGGGCCAACGTCCTGACTTTC
CASSQGRRQGRSGANVLTF
>TRBD1|TRBJ1-5|NA|TRBV28
TGTGCCAGCAGTTTACGGACAGGACATAGCAATCAGCCCCAGCATTTT
CASSLRTGHSNQPQHF
>NA|TRBJ2-1|NA|TRBV4-2
TGTGCCAGCAGCCCCCATAGGGAGGCGTACAATGAGCAGTTCTTC
CASSPHREAYNEQFF
>NA|TRBJ2-1|NA|TRBV5-4
TGTGCCAGCAGCTCCCGGGACAGGGTAGAGCCTAGCGGGAGAAATGAGCAGTTCTTC
CASSSRDRVEPSGRNEQFF
>NA|TRBJ1-1|few|TRBV5-1
TGCGCCAGCAGCACGGGGTTAGGGACTGAAGCTTTCTTT
CASSTGLGTEAFF
>TRBD1|TRBJ2-7|NA|TRBV6-5
TGTGCCAGCAGTTCTACAGGGGGCGACGAGCAGTACTTC
CASSSTGGDEQYF
>NA|TRBJ1-2|few|TRBV2
TGTGCCAGCAGTTCGGTTTCTAACTATGGCTACACCTTC
CASSSVSNYGYTF
>NA|TRBJ1-2|few|TRBV6-5
TGTGCCAGCAGTTACTTCCTCGACAGTGCCTATGGCTACACCTTC
CASSYFLDSAYGYTF
>NA|TRBJ2-3|few|TRBV4-1
TGTGCCAGCAGCCAAGATGAGCGGACCACAGATACGCAGTATTTT
CASSQDERTTDTQYF
>NA|TRBJ1-5|few|TRBV7-2
TGTGCCAGCAGATTAGACAGGAGCCTGAATCAGCCCCAGCATTTT
CASRLDRSLNQPQHF
>NA|TRBJ2-6|NA|TRBV13
TGTGCCAGCAGCTTAGGCGGGGGTTTTAGCTCTGGGGCCAACGTCCTGACTTTC
CASSLGGGFSSGANVLTF
>TRBD2|TRBJ2-1|few|TRBV2
TGTGCCTCGCAGTTGGGTACTAGCGGGAGGGCTCTCAATGAGCAGTTCTTC
CASQLGTSGRALNEQFF
>TRBD2|TRBJ2-3|NA|TRBV4-2
TGTGCCAGCAGCCCGACCGGACTAGCGGGAGGTGGCACAGATACGCAGTATTTT
CASSPTGLAGGGTDTQYF
>TRBD2|TRBJ2-3|NA|TRBV30
TGTGCCTGGAGCGCCCTCACTAGCGGAAGCACAGATACGCAGTATTTT
CAWSALTSGSTDTQYF
>NA|TRBJ2-1|NA|TRBV5-1
TGCGCCAGCAGCTTGTCTATAGGTCGAGGGCAGTTCTTC
CASSLSIGRGQFF
>NA|TRBJ2-7|NA|TRBV6-6
TGTGCCAGCAGTTACGAAATGGCGGGAAGTCACGAGCAGTACTTC
CASSYEMAGSHEQYF
>TRBD1|TRBJ2-7|NA|TRBV15
TGTGCCACCAGCAGAGAGGGACAGGGTAGGGAGCAGTACTTC
CATSREGQGREQYF
>TRBD2|TRBJ2-1|few|TRBV28
TGTGCCAGCTCTAGACTAGCGGGTTTCAATGAGCAGTTCTTC
CASSRLAGFNEQFF
>TRBD2|TRBJ2-3|few|TRBV28
TGTGCCAGCAGTTCTAGCGGAGCCACAGATACGCAGTATTTT
CASSSSGATDTQYF
>TRBD1|TRBJ1-1|NA|TRBV5-1
TGCGCCAGCAGAACCGGGACAGGGCCCACTGAAGCTTTCTTT
CASRTGTGPTEAFF
>NA|TRBJ2-7|few|TRBV7-7
TGTGCTAGCAGCCCAACTGCGGTGAAGGAGACGGGGGAGCAGTACTTC
CASSPTAVKETGEQYF
>TRBD2|TRBJ2-7|NA|TRBV7-2
TGTGCCAGCAGCCGGACTAGCGGGAGCTACGAGCAGTACTTC
CASSRTSGSYEQYF
>TRBD2|TRBJ2-7|NA|TRBV2
TGTGCCAGCAGCCGGGACTATACCTACGAGCAGTACTTC
CASSRDYTYEQYF
>NA|TRBJ1-5|NA|TRBV2
TGTGCCAGCAGTGAAGATGGGAGGGATCAGCCCCAGCATTTT
CASSEDGRDQPQHF
>TRBD1|TRBJ1-1|NA|TRBV27
TGTGCCAGCAGTTACAGGGGGCTAGTCACTGAAGCTTTCTTT
CASSYRGLVTEAFF
>NA|TRBJ2-7|NA|TRBV28
TGTGCCAGCACTTCGGGGGTATACGAGCAGTACTTC
CASTSGVYEQYF
>NA|TRBJ1-2|NA|TRBV5-4
TGTGCCAGCAGCCCTGATCGACTCCGGGACACCTTC
CASSPDRLRDTF
>TRBD2|TRBJ2-7|few|TRBV2
TGTGCCAGCAGAGGGGGAGGGACTAGCGGGAAGAACGAGCAGTACTTC
CASRGGGTSGKNEQYF
>NA|TRBJ1-4|NA|TRBV6-1
TGTGCCAGTGTAACAGGCCTCTCGAATGAAAAACTGTTTTTT
CASVTGLSNEKLFF
>TRBD1|TRBJ2-4|few|TRBV19
TGTGCCAGTAGTATGGGAAGACAGGGGGGAGCCAAAAACATTCAGTACTTC
CASSMGRQGGAKNIQYF
>NA|TRBJ1-4|few|TRBV5-6
TGTGCCAGCAGCTTGGGACAGTCCGGTGAAAAACTGTTTTTT
CASSLGQSGEKLFF
>NA|TRBJ2-1|NA|TRBV5-1
TGCGCCAGCAGCTCGGACAGTAAGAGCTACAATGAGCAGTTCTTC
CASSSDSKSYNEQFF
>NA|TRBJ2-3|few|TRBV14
TGTGCCAGCAGCCAAGATCTTCCCCCCGATACGCAGTATTTT
CASSQDLPPDTQYF
>TRBD1|TRBJ1-5|NA|TRBV5-1
TGCGCCAGCAGCAGACAGGGGGGCAATCAGCCCCAGCATTTT
CASSRQGGNQPQHF
>TRBD2|TRBJ2-1|few|TRBV18
TGTGCCAGCTCACAGGGGGGGAGCGGGAGTTGGAATGAGCAGTTCTTC
CASSQGGSGSWNEQFF
>TRBD1|TRBJ1-2|NA|TRBV6-1
TGTGCCTCCACAGACAGGGTAGGAGGCTACACCTTC
CASTDRVGGYTF
>TRBD1|TRBJ2-5|few|TRBV29-1
TGCAGCATTTTCAAGGGGGCAGGGGGCATGGGAGAGACCCAGTACTTC
CSIFKGAGGMGETQYF
>TRBD1|TRBJ2-1|few|TRBV5-1
TGCGCCAGCAAAGAGGGGGACAGTAACAATGAGCAGTTCTTC
CASKEGDSNNEQFF
>NA|TRBJ2-7|NA|TRBV6-1
TGTGCCAGCGCTCTAGCGAACTCCTACGAGCAGTACTTC
CASALANSYEQYF
>TRBD1|TRBJ1-5|few|TRBV5-1
TGCGCCAGCAGCTTTCAGGGGGATCAGCCCCAGCATTTT
CASSFQGDQPQHF
>TRBD1|TRBJ1-2|NA|TRBV25-1
TGTGCCAGCAGTGAATGGGTACAGGGGGCGGGTGGCTACACCTTC
CASSEWVQGAGGYTF
>NA|TRBJ1-5|few|TRBV19
TGTGCCAGTAGTCCACCGCGCCAGCCCCAGCATTTT
CASSPPRQPQHF
>TRBD1|TRBJ2-5|few|TRBV19
TGTGCCAGTAGTTCAGGGGGATCCTCACGGGAGACCCAGTACTTC
CASSSGGSSRETQYF
>TRBD1|TRBJ2-7|NA|TRBV2
TGTGCCAGCAGCGAGGACAGGGGTTACGAGCAGTACTTC
CASSEDRGYEQYF
>NA|TRBJ2-5|few|TRBV5-1
TGCGCCAGCAGCACCCGGACAGGGAGGGGAGAGACCCAGTACTTC
CASSTRTGRGETQYF
>TRBD1|TRBJ2-5|NA|TRBV5-4
TGTGCCAGCAGCTTTGACAGGGGTGAGACCCAGTACTTC
CASSFDRGETQYF
>TRBD2|TRBJ2-1|NA|TRBV7-8
TGTGCCAGCAGCTTAGAGAGCCTAGCGGGTCGGCAGTTCTTC
CASSLESLAGRQFF
>TRBD2|TRBJ2-1|few|TRBV14
TGTGCCAGCAGCCAAGAGGCTGTTCTAGCGGGAGGGCAGTTCTTC
CASSQEAVLAGGQFF
>TRBD2|TRBJ2-5|NA|TRBV19
TGTGCCAGTACCCCTAGCGGGCTTCAAGAGACCCAGTACTTC
CASTPSGLQETQYF
>TRBD2|TRBJ2-5|few|TRBV7-9
TGTGCCAGCAGCTGGACTAGCGCGGGAGTAGAGACCCAGTACTTC
CASSWTSAGVETQYF